Below are 14 T cell receptor beta chains sequenced from a single sample in a study of shared clonotypes between healthy human individuals. The table came from immunoSEQ multiplex PCR; TCRdb's copy has only in-frame clones and leaves some out. In the table there are around 700,000 clones, around 72% of which are singletons. The source material was memory CD4+ T cells sorted from blood. The subset: CD45RA-negative fraction. The receptor source for this set is a woman aged 25 to 39 in good health.

The genes are TRBV6-1 and TRBJ2-7; TRBD1 matches 8 bases. CDR1 is MNHNS, CDR2 SASEGT, per germline. The length of the CDR3 is 16 residues. V shed 4 bases, J shed 3 bases, and the junction held 11 bases outside the gene matches. CDR3 sequence: CASSVLPGQENYEQYF. As DNA, the CDR3 is TGTGCCAGCAGTGTGCTGCCGGGACAGGAAAACTACGAGCAGTACTTC.

This clone has just one count. V and J are TRBV6-4 and TRBJ2-1; 14 positions match TRBD2. The germline gives CDR1 MRHNA, CDR2 SNTAGT. V was clipped by 2 bases and J by 7 bases; unmatched bases: 4. This CDR3 contains 16 residues. CDR3 loop: CASSDRTSGRFNEQFF. For the CDR3, the DNA is TGTGCCAGCAGTGACCGGACTAGCGGGAGGTTTAATGAGCAGTTCTTC.

The chain is built from TRBV19 and TRBJ2-2, with D perhaps TRBD1 (5 bases). The germline CDR1 and CDR2 sequences are LNHDA and SQIVND (reference sequence). The CDR3 runs to 13 residues. V was trimmed by 4 bases and J by 5 bases, leaving 8 bases between them. The CDR3 DNA reads TGTGCCAGTAGTACAGGGTATACCGGGGAGCTGTTTTTT. It codes for CASSTGYTGELFF.

CDR3 amino acids: CSAVNTGGTKNTEAFF. DNA for the CDR3: TGCAGCGCCGTGAACACCGGGGGCACCAAGAACACTGAAGCTTTCTTT. V usage is TRBV29-1 and J usage is TRBJ1-1; weak D call: TRBD1 (6 bases). The CDR3 loop spans 16 amino acids. CDR1 is SQVTM, CDR2 ANQGSEA, per germline. The V and J ends lost 7 bases and 1 base respectively, with 22 bases between them.

V gene TRBV4-1 combines with J gene TRBJ2-7, with 11 bases aligning to TRBD2. With V trimmed by 3 bases and J by 5 bases, 3 bases remained unmatched. CDR3 length: 14 amino acids. The germline V gene encodes CDR1 MGHRA and CDR2 YSYEKL. CDR3 sequence (DNA): TGCGCCAGCAGCCATACTAGCGGGAGTAACGAGCAGTACTTC. It specifies CASSHTSGSNEQYF.

This sequence joins TRBV5-4 and TRBJ2-1; 10 bases align to TRBD2. Per germline, CDR1 SGHNT and CDR2 YYREEE (reference sequence). Trimming cost V 4 bases and J 5 bases; bases outside gene matches: 6. This CDR3 contains 15 residues. The CDR3 coding sequence is TGTGCCAGCAGCCCAACTAGCGGGAAAAACAATGAGCAGTTCTTC. It is translated as CASSPTSGKNNEQFF. The full variable domain, completed using reference TRBV5-4 and TRBJ2-1, is ETGVTQSPTHLIKTRGQQVTLRCSSQSGHNTVSWYQQALGQGPQFIFQYYREEENGRGNFPPRFSGLQFPNYSSELNVNALELDDSALYLCASSPTSGKNNEQFFGPGTRLTVL.

The rearrangement joins TRBV18 to TRBJ2-7, with TRBD1 matching 11 bases. Germline lookup yields CDR1 KGHSH and CDR2 LQKENI. V dropped 4 bases and J dropped 7; count of bases not matched to a gene: 6. This CDR3 region has 14 residues. CDR3 in DNA: TGTGCCAGCTCACTGGACAGGGGGCCGGGGGAGCAGTACTTC. Encoded protein: CASSLDRGPGEQYF.

This clone was found a few times. The chain employs TRBV15 and TRBJ2-3, with 10 bases fitting TRBD2. This CDR3 comprises 16 residues. The junction had 10 bases not matched to a gene; V was cut back by 5 bases and J by 5 bases. Germline V gene sequence: CDR1 LNHNV, CDR2 YYDKDF (reference sequence). The CDR3 sequence: CATSLALAGDVDTQYF. DNA of the CDR3: TGTGCCACCAGCTTGGCTCTAGCGGGAGATGTAGATACGCAGTATTTT. Variable domain in full (rest from reference TRBV15 and TRBJ2-3): DAMVIQNPRYQVTQFGKPVTLSCSQTLNHNVMYWYQQKSSQAPKLLFHYYDKDFNNEADTPDNFQSRRPNTSFCFLDIRSPGLGDTAMYLCATSLALAGDVDTQYFGPGTRLTVL.

The chain employs TRBV30 and TRBJ2-3; 12 bases match TRBD2. Germline CDR1 and CDR2: GTSNPN and SVGIG (reference sequence). The CDR3 has 13 amino acids. V dropped 4 bases and J dropped 6; count of bases not matched to a gene: 2. The CDR3 nucleotides are TGTGCCTGGACTAGCGGGAGGGAGGATACGCAGTATTTT. Translated, it gives CAWTSGREDTQYF.

In DNA form, the CDR3 reads TGTGCCAGCACCCGGGACAGGGGGCTTTTTAACACCGGGGAGCTGTTTTTT. Protein sequence: CASTRDRGLFNTGELFF. The V gene is TRBV27, the J gene TRBJ2-2; 12 bases align to TRBD1. CDR3 length: 17 residues. Germline CDR1 is MNHEY and CDR2 is SMNVEV (reference sequence). Germline trimming cut 7 bases from V and 2 bases from J; bases unmatched to any gene: 8.

V gene TRBV7-9 combines with J gene TRBJ1-2; D gene unclear. The CDR3 spans 11 residues. V shed 5 bases and J shed 8 bases, with 9 bases lying between them. CDR1 is SEHNR and CDR2 is FQNEAQ in the germline V gene (reference sequence). CDR3 region: CASSRTSGYTF. The CDR3 DNA reads TGTGCCAGCAGCCGGACGTCCGGCTACACCTTC.

The chain carries TRBV6-5 and TRBJ2-7, with TRBD1 matching over 10 bases. This CDR3 spans 13 amino acids. Germline V CDR1 and CDR2: MNHEY, SVGAGI. Losses at the gene ends were 6 bases for V and 7 bases for J; bases not matched to a gene: 6. DNA of the CDR3: TGTGCCAGCAGCCAGGACAGGGGGGTTGAGCAGTACTTC. This gives the protein CASSQDRGVEQYF.

The V gene is TRBV19, the J gene TRBJ1-1; D may be TRBD1 (6 bases). In germline, CDR1 is LNHDA, CDR2 SQIVND (reference sequence). The CDR3 is made up of 16 amino acids. The V end lost 7 bases, the J end lost 3 bases, and 21 bases lay between the germline ends. CDR3 protein: CASTRGQALLDTEAFF. The DNA of the CDR3 is TGTGCCAGTACCAGGGGCCAGGCGCTTTTGGACACTGAAGCTTTCTTT.

A few counts support this clone. This chain connects TRBV6-1 to TRBJ2-6, with D hard to call. The CDR3 has 17 amino acids. V was trimmed by 3 bases and J by 0 bases, leaving 12 bases between them. Germline lookup yields CDR1 MNHNS and CDR2 SASEGT. CDR3 nucleotide sequence: TGTGCCAGCAGTGATAGCTCCAGACTCTCTGGGGCCAACGTCCTGACTTTC. Its protein product is CASSDSSRLSGANVLTF.